What follows are 7 T cell receptor beta chains derived from one specimen sequenced in a study of OX40 agonist ivuxolimab in advanced cancers. The protocol was immunoSEQ multiplex PCR, while the TCRdb copy is restricted to in-frame clones and leaves out a portion. The sample includes 46,000 or so clones, around 92% seen only once; the top ten take 10% to 15%. Specimen: CD4+ or CD8+ T cells sorted from blood, collected in a trial of the OX40 agonist ivuxolimab. The receptors come from an adult with an advanced solid tumor such as melanoma, head and neck, liver or kidney cancer.

The V and J genes are TRBV11-3 and TRBJ1-1, with 10 bases that match TRBD1. Germline lookup yields CDR1 SGHNT and CDR2 YENEEA. The CDR3 has 14 residues. V shed 6 bases and J 5 bases; nucleotides not matched to a gene: 6. The CDR3 nucleotides are TGTGCCAGCAGAGGACAGGGGGGGAGTACTGAAGCTTTCTTT. This translates into CASRGQGGSTEAFF. The full variable domain, in which reference TRBV11-3 and TRBJ1-1 provide the parts outside the CDR3, is EAGVVQSPRYKIIEKKQPVAFWCNPISGHNTLYWYLQNLGQGPELLIRYENEEAVDDSQLPKDRFSAERLKGVDSTLKIQPAELGDSAVYLCASRGQGGSTEAFFGQGTRLTVV.

V gene TRBV7-9 combines with J gene TRBJ2-3; no firm D call. CDR3 length: 14 residues. The germline V gene has CDR1 SEHNR and CDR2 FQNEAQ (reference sequence). Trimming took 5 bases from V and 2 from J, leaving 11 bases between them. Here the CDR3 DNA reads TGTGCCAGCAGCAAGACTGCGAACACAGATACGCAGTATTTT. It encodes CASSKTANTDTQYF. The full variable domain, rest sourced from reference TRBV7-9 and TRBJ2-3, is DTGVSQNPRHKITKRGQNVTFRCDPISEHNRLYWYRQTLGQGPEFLTYFQNEAQLEKSRLLSDRFSAERPKGSFSTLEIQRTEQGDSAMYLCASSKTANTDTQYFGPGTRLTVL.

The rearrangement uses TRBV30 and TRBJ1-2; D is undetermined. Germline V gene data show CDR1 as GTSNPN and CDR2 as SVGIG (reference sequence). Trimming took off 0 bases at V and 5 bases at J, with 10 bases between the two ends. The CDR3 runs to 13 residues. In DNA form, the CDR3 reads TGTGCCTGGAGTGTAATAGTTTCTTATGGCTACACCTTC. Translating it yields CAWSVIVSYGYTF.

The chain has TRBV7-3 and TRBJ2-5, with 13 bases matching TRBD2. The V gene's germline CDR1 is SGHTA and CDR2 FQGTGA. The CDR3 is 14 amino acids. V lost 5 bases to trimming and J lost 5 bases; unmatched junction nucleotides: 2. CDR3 sequence reads: CASSPGLAGETQYF. CDR3 DNA: TGTGCCAGCAGCCCGGGACTAGCGGGGGAGACCCAGTACTTC.

This sequence joins TRBV29-1 and TRBJ2-2; 7 nucleotides align to TRBD1. Germline V gene data show CDR1 as SQVTM and CDR2 as ANQGSEA. The junction had 10 bases not matched to a gene; V was cut back by 7 bases and J by 5 bases. This CDR3 region has 14 residues. The CDR3 region has the DNA TGCAGCGCCAAGACAGGGAAGGAGACCGGGGAGCTGTTTTTT. Translated, it gives CSAKTGKETGELFF.

The gene calls are TRBV11-2 and TRBJ2-7; no definite D call. Trimming took 5 bases from V and 3 from J, leaving 23 bases between them. CDR1 and CDR2 (germline): SGHAT, FQNNGV. This CDR3 spans 17 amino acids. The CDR3 protein is CASSPPNGEAGLYEQYF. CDR3 bases: TGTGCCAGCAGCCCTCCCAATGGCGAGGCTGGGCTCTACGAGCAGTACTTC. Together with reference TRBV11-2 and TRBJ2-7, the CDR3 gives the full variable domain: EAGVAQSPRYKIIEKRQSVAFWCNPISGHATLYWYQQILGQGPKLLIQFQNNGVVDDSQLPKDRFSAERLKGVDSTLKIQPAKLEDSAVYLCASSPPNGEAGLYEQYFGPGTRLTVT.

This chain links TRBV30 with TRBJ2-5; D uncertain. This CDR3 has 12 amino acids. CDR1 is GTSNPN and CDR2 is SVGIG in the germline V gene (reference sequence). The V and J ends lost 4 bases and 2 bases respectively, with 8 bases between them. Here the CDR3 DNA reads TGTGCCTGGAAGGGTTGGCAAGAGACCCAGTACTTC. Translation gives CAWKGWQETQYF.